The 20 T cell receptor beta chains reported below all come from one sample, sequenced in a study of blood T cell repertoires in COVID-19. TCRdb keeps only in-frame clones here, not all; method: immunoSEQ multiplex PCR. The sample records around 86,000 clones, about nine tenths being singletons. Sequencing was performed on peripheral blood. These receptors were obtained from a woman older than 75 with acute or convalescent COVID-19.

The genes are TRBV3-1 (or the pseudogene TRBV3-2) and TRBJ2-5, with TRBD2 matching 11 bases. This CDR3 comprises 19 residues. Germline assignment: CDR1 LGHDT and CDR2 YNNKEL (reference sequence). V dropped 2 bases and J dropped 5; count of bases not matched to a gene: 16. CDR3 nucleotide sequence: TGTGCCAGCAGCCAAATGTCCGGGAGGGGTAGCGGGAGGGAGGAGACCCAGTACTTC. Its protein is CASSQMSGRGSGREETQYF.

The V gene is TRBV3-1 (or the pseudogene TRBV3-2), the J gene TRBJ2-5, with 9 bases matching TRBD2. The CDR3 runs to 15 residues. Germline values: CDR1 LGHDT, CDR2 YNNKEL (reference sequence). J lost 4 bases, V lost 4 bases, and 7 bases had no gene match. This CDR3 is CASSPSGLAGETQYF. The CDR3 DNA reads TGTGCCAGCAGCCCCTCGGGACTAGCAGGAGAGACCCAGTACTTC.

With regard to this clone: In the same sample, other DNA sequences code for this CDR3. This sequence joins TRBV6-5 and TRBJ1-1, with 8 bases identical to TRBD1. Trimming cost V 5 bases and J 1 base; bases outside gene matches: 6. CDR3 length: 15 residues. Germline V gene data show CDR1 as MNHEY and CDR2 as SVGAGI. The CDR3 reads CASSTRTGGNTEAFF. The CDR3 DNA follows: TGTGCCAGCAGTACCCGTACAGGGGGGAACACTGAAGCTTTCTTT.

The chain links TRBV5-4 to TRBJ1-1; D not resolved. With 1 base removed from V and 2 bases from J, the gap between germline ends came to 12 bases. Germline V CDR1 and CDR2: SGHNT, YYREEE (reference sequence). The CDR3 has 15 residues. CDR3 residues: CASSLTPTGNTEAFF. CDR3 DNA sequence: TGTGCCAGCAGCTTGACTCCGACGGGAAACACTGAAGCTTTCTTT.

This chain joins TRBV11-3 and TRBJ2-6; possible D gene TRBD2, 6 bases. The V gene's germline CDR1 is SGHNT and CDR2 YENEEA. The V end lost 8 bases, the J end lost 1 base, and 12 bases lay between the germline ends. This CDR3 has 15 residues. CDR3 sequence: CASSFGGSGANVLTF. The CDR3 DNA follows: TGTGCCAGCTCTTTCGGGGGTTCTGGGGCCAACGTCCTGACTTTC.

The chain employs TRBV11-2 and TRBJ1-6; 8 bases are a match to TRBD1. The CDR3 has 16 residues. J gave up 7 bases and V 4 bases, and 9 bases lay outside the gene matches. CDR1 and CDR2 from the germline V gene are SGHAT and FQNNGV. The CDR3 reads CASSSKGTGLNSPLHF. In DNA form, the CDR3 reads TGTGCCAGCAGCTCCAAAGGGACAGGCCTCAATTCACCCCTCCACTTT.

The gene calls are TRBV5-1 and TRBJ2-3, with D possibly matching TRBD1 (6 bases). This CDR3 contains 16 residues. V lost 0 bases to trimming and J lost 2 bases, with 13 bases between them. Germline V CDR1 and CDR2: SGHRS, YFSETQ. CDR3 region: CASSLGQAHATDTQYF. CDR3 nucleotide sequence: TGCGCCAGCAGCTTGGGACAGGCGCATGCCACAGATACGCAGTATTTT.

V is TRBV3-1 (or the pseudogene TRBV3-2) and J is TRBJ1-2, with D possibly TRBD1 on 5 matching bases. The V and J ends lost 4 bases and 0 bases respectively, with 18 bases between them. Germline-derived CDR1 and CDR2 are LGHDT and YNNKEL (reference sequence). This CDR3 is built from 17 residues. Here the CDR3 DNA reads TGTGCCAGCAGCCTAATAGGGGAATATGGGGCTAACTATGGCTACACCTTC. Protein: CASSLIGEYGANYGYTF.

The chain employs TRBV27 and TRBJ1-4; TRBD1 matches at 9 bases. CDR1 MNHEY and CDR2 SMNVEV come from the germline V gene (reference sequence). The trim removed 5 bases at V and 6 bases at J, leaving 7 bases unmatched. The CDR3 length is 15 residues. The CDR3 region has the DNA TGTGCCAGCAGTCAAAGACAGGGGGGTCATGAAAAACTGTTTTTT. Translating gives CASSQRQGGHEKLFF. Using reference TRBV27 and TRBJ1-4 for the parts outside the CDR3, the full variable domain is EAQVTQNPRYLITVTGKKLTVTCSQNMNHEYMSWYRQDPGLGLRQIYYSMNVEVTDKGDVPEGYKVSRKEKRNFPLILESPSPNQTSLYFCASSQRQGGHEKLFFGSGTQLSVL.

This chain links TRBV18 with TRBJ2-3, with TRBD2 matching 12 bases. The length of the CDR3 is 18 residues. Germline CDR1 KGHSH, CDR2 LQKENI. V was pared by 2 bases and J by 8 bases, with 14 bases of the junction left unmatched. CDR3: CASSPKSGLAGAAGTQYF. In DNA, the CDR3 is TGTGCCAGCTCACCAAAATCGGGACTAGCGGGCGCGGCTGGTACGCAGTATTTT.

This chain links TRBV5-6 with TRBJ1-6, with 7 nucleotides matching TRBD1. The germline V gene has CDR1 SGHDT and CDR2 YYEEEE. With V trimmed by 4 bases and J by 9 bases, 10 bases remained unmatched. The CDR3 runs 15 residues. CDR3 nucleotides: TGTGCCAGCAGCACTACAGGGGCACGAATTTCACCCCTCCACTTT. It yields the protein CASSTTGARISPLHF.

The rearrangement joins TRBV2 to TRBJ1-5; D gene ambiguous. Germline assignment: CDR1 SNHLY and CDR2 FYNNEI. V lost 5 bases and J 2 bases, leaving 13 bases between the germline ends. The CDR3 runs 15 residues. This CDR3 is CASSLLSAGNQPQHF. DNA for the CDR3: TGTGCCAGCAGTCTGCTCAGTGCGGGCAATCAGCCCCAGCATTTT.

The chain carries TRBV7-2 and TRBJ2-5; D possibly corresponds to TRBD2 (5 bases). Trimming pared 4 bases from V and 8 bases from J, leaving 14 bases between. The CDR3 runs to 13 residues. The germline V gene has CDR1 SGHTA and CDR2 FQGNSA. The CDR3: CASSYSEGSTQYF. CDR3 DNA sequence: TGTGCCAGCAGCTATAGCGAAGGGTCTACCCAGTACTTC.

The chain employs TRBV9 and TRBJ1-5; D unresolved. The CDR3 is 17 residues long. V lost 0 bases and J 0 bases, leaving 13 bases between the germline ends. Germline values: CDR1 SGDLS, CDR2 YYNGEE. In nucleotides, the CDR3 is TGTGCCAGCAGCGTAGCTCCCACTTCTATTAGCAATCAGCCCCAGCATTTT. It yields the protein CASSVAPTSISNQPQHF.

The chain joins TRBV7-9 to TRBJ1-4; D may be TRBD1 (5 bases). With 1 base removed from V and 4 bases from J, the gap between germline ends came to 10 bases. The germline V gene encodes CDR1 SEHNR and CDR2 FQNEAQ (reference sequence). CDR3 length: 15 amino acids. The CDR3 coding sequence is TGTGCCAGCAGCTTAGTGACAGACCTTAATGAAAAACTGTTTTTT. Protein product: CASSLVTDLNEKLFF. Supplemented by reference TRBV7-9 and TRBJ1-4, the full variable domain reads DTGVSQNPRHKITKRGQNVTFRCDPISEHNRLYWYRQTLGQGPEFLTYFQNEAQLEKSRLLSDRFSAERPKGSFSTLEIQRTEQGDSAMYLCASSLVTDLNEKLFFGSGTQLSVL.

This clone was detected only a few times. This sequence joins TRBV15 and TRBJ1-5, with D unclear. The CDR3 has 13 residues. Trimming cost V 0 bases and J 6 bases, with 6 bases left between them. The germline V gene encodes CDR1 LNHNV and CDR2 YYDKDF (reference sequence). The CDR3 nucleotides read TGTGCCACCAGCAGAGATTTAATTCAGCCCCAGCATTTT. Translating gives CATSRDLIQPQHF. The complete variable domain, with remaining parts taken from reference TRBV15 and TRBJ1-5, reads DAMVIQNPRYQVTQFGKPVTLSCSQTLNHNVMYWYQQKSSQAPKLLFHYYDKDFNNEADTPDNFQSRRPNTSFCFLDIRSPGLGDTAMYLCATSRDLIQPQHFGDGTRLSIL.

The chain links TRBV5-6 to TRBJ1-4, with 9 nucleotides matching TRBD1. J lost 5 bases, V lost 4 bases, and 6 bases had no gene match. CDR3 length equals 15 residues. The germline CDR1 and CDR2 sequences are SGHDT and YYEEEE. The CDR3 loop is CASSTPTGGNEKLFF. In nucleotides, the CDR3 is TGTGCCAGCAGCACACCGACAGGGGGAAATGAAAAACTGTTTTTT.

This sequence joins TRBV27 and TRBJ1-3; TRBD1 agrees at 7 bases. The CDR3 loop spans 16 amino acids. With V trimmed by 3 bases and J by 2 bases, 7 bases remained unmatched. Germline CDR1 reads MNHEY; CDR2 reads SMNVEV (reference sequence). CDR3: CASSFRQGGPGNTIYF. Here the CDR3 DNA reads TGTGCCAGCAGTTTTCGACAGGGTGGGCCTGGAAACACCATATATTTT.

The chain couples TRBV5-5 to TRBJ2-3; D call uncertain. V was clipped by 2 bases and J by 0 bases, with 7 bases between them. The CDR3 has 14 residues. CDR1 is SGHKS, CDR2 YYEKEE, per germline (reference sequence). The CDR3 protein is CASSLTESTDTQYF. CDR3 in DNA: TGTGCCAGCAGCTTAACGGAGAGCACAGATACGCAGTATTTT.

CDR3 residues: CASSPRQGIGTDTQYF. CDR3 sequence (DNA): TGTGCCAGCAGCCCTAGACAGGGGATAGGAACAGATACGCAGTATTTT. This rearrangement joins TRBV11-3 to TRBJ2-3, with TRBD1 identical over 8 bases. CDR1 is SGHNT and CDR2 is YENEEA in the germline V gene. J gave up 3 bases and V 5 bases, and 10 bases lay outside the gene matches. This CDR3 has 16 residues.